This T cell receptor beta chain was identified in a study of shared clonotypes between healthy human individuals. General study findings and limits: Around 5% was the fraction of naive CD4 clonotypes found shared across a handful of donors.

A remark on this clone: Its antigen is unknown.

Produced via immunoSEQ multiplex PCR; TCRdb's table is partial and in-frame only. The profile shows a few hundred thousand clones, 95% to 96% of them singletons. CDR3 length: 15 amino acids. Trimming removed 2 bases from V and 2 bases from J; junction bases left unmatched: 4. Germline assignment: CDR1 MDHEN and CDR2 SYDVKM. Naivety among CD8 cells was defined by CD45RO negativity and positive CCR7 selection, thereby excluding terminally differentiated effector memory CD45RA+ cells. This receptor was identified in a woman aged 25 to 39 in good health. V and J are TRBV28 and TRBJ2-7; 9 positions match TRBD1. Sequences were obtained from naive CD8+ T cells sorted from blood. The CDR3 here is CASSLQGTGTYEQYF. DNA of the CDR3: TGTGCCAGCAGTTTACAGGGGACAGGGACCTACGAGCAGTACTTC.